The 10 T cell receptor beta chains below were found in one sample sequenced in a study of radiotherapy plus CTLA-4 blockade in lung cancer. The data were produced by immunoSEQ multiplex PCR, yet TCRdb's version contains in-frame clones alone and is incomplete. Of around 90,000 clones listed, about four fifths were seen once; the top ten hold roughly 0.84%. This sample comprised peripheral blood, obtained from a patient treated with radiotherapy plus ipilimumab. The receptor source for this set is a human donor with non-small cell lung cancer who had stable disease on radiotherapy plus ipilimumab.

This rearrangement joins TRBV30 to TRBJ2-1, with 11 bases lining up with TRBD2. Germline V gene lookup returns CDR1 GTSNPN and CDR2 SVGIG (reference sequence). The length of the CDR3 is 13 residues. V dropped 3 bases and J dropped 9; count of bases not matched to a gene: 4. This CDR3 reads CAWSETSGTEQFF. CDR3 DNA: TGTGCCTGGAGCGAGACTAGCGGGACTGAGCAGTTCTTC.

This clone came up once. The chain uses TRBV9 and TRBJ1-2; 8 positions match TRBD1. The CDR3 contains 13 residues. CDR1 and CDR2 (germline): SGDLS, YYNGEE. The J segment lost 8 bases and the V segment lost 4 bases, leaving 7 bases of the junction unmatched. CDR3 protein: CASSPGQGVGYTF. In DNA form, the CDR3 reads TGTGCCAGCAGCCCCGGACAGGGAGTAGGCTACACCTTC.

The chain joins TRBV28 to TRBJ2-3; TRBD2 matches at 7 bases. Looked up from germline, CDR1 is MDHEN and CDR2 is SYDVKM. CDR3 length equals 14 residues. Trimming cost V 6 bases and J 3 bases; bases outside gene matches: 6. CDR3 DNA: TGTGCCAGCAGACTCCTCGGGGGGACAGATACGCAGTATTTT. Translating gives CASRLLGGTDTQYF.

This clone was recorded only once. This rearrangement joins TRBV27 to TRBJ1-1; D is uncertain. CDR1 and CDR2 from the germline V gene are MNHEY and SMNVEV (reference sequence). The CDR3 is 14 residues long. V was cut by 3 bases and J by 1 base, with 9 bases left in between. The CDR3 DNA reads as TGTGCCAGCAGTTTTTCGGGCCCGAACACTGAAGCTTTCTTT. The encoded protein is CASSFSGPNTEAFF.

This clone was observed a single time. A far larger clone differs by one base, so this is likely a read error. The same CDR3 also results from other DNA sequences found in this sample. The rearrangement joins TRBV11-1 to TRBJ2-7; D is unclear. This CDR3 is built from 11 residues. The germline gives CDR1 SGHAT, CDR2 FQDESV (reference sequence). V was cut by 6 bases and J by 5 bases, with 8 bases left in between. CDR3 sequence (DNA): TGTGCCAGCAGTTTAACAGACGAGCAGTACTTC. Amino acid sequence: CASSLTDEQYF.

CDR3 region: CASSLRRRNTEAFF. CDR3 DNA: TGTGCCAGCAGCTTAAGGAGGAGGAACACTGAAGCTTTCTTT. The chain couples TRBV13 to TRBJ1-1, with no clear D. V dropped 2 bases and J dropped 1 base, with 8 bases sitting between them. CDR3 length: 14 residues. Germline loops: CDR1 PRHDT, CDR2 FYEKMQ (reference sequence).

The CDR3 loop reads CASSPQGLSAGEKLFF. As DNA, the CDR3 is TGTGCCAGCTCACCACAGGGACTCTCCGCGGGTGAAAAACTGTTTTTT. This chain links TRBV18 with TRBJ1-4; a possible D gene is TRBD1 (5 bases). CDR1 is KGHSH and CDR2 is LQKENI in the germline V gene. The CDR3 spans 16 residues. Trimming took off 1 base at V and 7 bases at J, with 16 bases between the two ends.

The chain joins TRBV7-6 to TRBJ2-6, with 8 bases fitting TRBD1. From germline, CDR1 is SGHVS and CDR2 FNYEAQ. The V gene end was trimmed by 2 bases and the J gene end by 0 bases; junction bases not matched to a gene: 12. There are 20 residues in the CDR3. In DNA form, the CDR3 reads TGTGCCAGCAGCTTACCCGTAGGACAGGGCCTAAGCTCTGGGGCCAACGTCCTGACTTTC. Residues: CASSLPVGQGLSSGANVLTF.

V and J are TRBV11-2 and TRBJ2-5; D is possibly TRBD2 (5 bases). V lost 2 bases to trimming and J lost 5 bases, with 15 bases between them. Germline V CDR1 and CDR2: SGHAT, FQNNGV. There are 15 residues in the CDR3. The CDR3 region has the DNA TGTGCCAGCAGCTTATTCCCCCTTCCGGGGGAGACCCAGTACTTC. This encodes CASSLFPLPGETQYF.

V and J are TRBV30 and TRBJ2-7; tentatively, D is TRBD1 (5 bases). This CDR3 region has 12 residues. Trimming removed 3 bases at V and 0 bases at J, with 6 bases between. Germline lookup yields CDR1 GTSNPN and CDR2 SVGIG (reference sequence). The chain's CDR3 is CAWRQDSYEQYF. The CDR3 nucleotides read TGTGCCTGGAGACAGGACTCCTACGAGCAGTACTTC.